This T cell receptor (beta chain) was recovered during a study of T-cell reconstitution after alpha-beta-depleted transplantation in children. The length of the CDR3 is 15 residues. The V end was cut by 1 base, the J end by 5 bases, with 14 bases between. Germline V gene data show CDR1 as SGHTA and CDR2 as FQGTGA. Preparation of the TCRbeta library used unique molecular identifiers. Via MiXCR, TCRdb re-called the PCR reads, giving one row per CDR3 protein. The table lists about 600,000 distinct CDR3 sequences, about 10% of them singletons. The sequences come from PBMCs from the stem cell graft donor, collected from the stem cell graft. The clonotype comes from a human donor who donated a stem cell graft to a child with acute myeloid leukemia. The chain couples TRBV7-3 to TRBJ2-5; D not resolved. The CDR3 DNA sequence: TGTGCCAGCAGCTTAAATCCCCAGGTAGGGGAGACCCAGTACTTC. Protein sequence: CASSLNPQVGETQYF.